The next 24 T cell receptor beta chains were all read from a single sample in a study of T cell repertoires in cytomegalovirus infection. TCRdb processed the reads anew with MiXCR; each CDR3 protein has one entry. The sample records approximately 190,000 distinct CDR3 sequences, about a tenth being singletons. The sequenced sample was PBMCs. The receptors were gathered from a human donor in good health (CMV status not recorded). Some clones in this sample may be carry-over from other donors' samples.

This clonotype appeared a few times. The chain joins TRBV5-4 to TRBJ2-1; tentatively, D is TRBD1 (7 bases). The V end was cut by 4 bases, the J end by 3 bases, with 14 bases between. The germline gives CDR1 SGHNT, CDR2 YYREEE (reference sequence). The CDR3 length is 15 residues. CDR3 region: CASSTQGGIYNEQFF. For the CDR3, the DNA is TGTGCCAGCAGCACCCAGGGGGGTATCTACAATGAGCAGTTCTTC.

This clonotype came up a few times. The CDR3 is CASSTQGLAEISTDTQYF. DNA for the CDR3: TGTGCCAGCAGTACCCAAGGACTAGCGGAAATATCCACAGATACGCAGTATTTT. The rearrangement joins TRBV28 to TRBJ2-3; 10 bases agree with TRBD2. V lost 5 bases to trimming and J lost 2 bases; unmatched junction nucleotides: 13. The CDR3 sequence is 18 residues long. Per germline, CDR1 MDHEN and CDR2 SYDVKM.

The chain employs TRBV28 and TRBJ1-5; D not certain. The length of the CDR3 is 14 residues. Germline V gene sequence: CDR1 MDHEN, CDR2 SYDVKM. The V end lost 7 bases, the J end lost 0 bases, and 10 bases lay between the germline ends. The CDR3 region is CASKYPNSNQPQHF. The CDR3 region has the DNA TGTGCCAGCAAGTATCCGAATAGCAATCAGCCCCAGCATTTT.

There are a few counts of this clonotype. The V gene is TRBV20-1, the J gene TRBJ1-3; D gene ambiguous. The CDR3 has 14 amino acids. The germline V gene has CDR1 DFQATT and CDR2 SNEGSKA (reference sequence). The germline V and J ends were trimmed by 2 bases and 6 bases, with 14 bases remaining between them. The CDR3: CSARPTGPQNTIYF. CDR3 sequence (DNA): TGCAGTGCTAGACCGACCGGGCCGCAAAACACCATATATTTT.

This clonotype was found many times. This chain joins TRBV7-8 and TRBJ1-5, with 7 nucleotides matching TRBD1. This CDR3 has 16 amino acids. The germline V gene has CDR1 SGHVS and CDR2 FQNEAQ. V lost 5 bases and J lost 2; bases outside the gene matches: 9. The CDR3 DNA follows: TGTGCCAGCAGCCAATCGACAGGGACTGGCAATCAGCCCCAGCATTTT. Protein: CASSQSTGTGNQPQHF. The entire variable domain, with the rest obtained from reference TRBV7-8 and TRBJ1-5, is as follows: GAGVSQSPRYKVAKRGQDVALRCDPISGHVSLFWYQQALGQGPEFLTYFQNEAQLDKSGLPSDRFFAERPEGSVSTLKIQRTQQEDSAVYLCASSQSTGTGNQPQHFGDGTRLSIL.

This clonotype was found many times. The CDR3 loop is CASSPAGAQEKLFF. CDR3 bases: TGTGCCAGCAGCCCAGCAGGGGCCCAAGAAAAACTGTTTTTT. V is TRBV7-2 and J is TRBJ1-4, with D perhaps matching TRBD1 (6 bases). This CDR3 is built from 14 residues. The germline V and J ends were trimmed by 5 bases and 8 bases, with 15 bases remaining between them. The germline CDR1 and CDR2 sequences are SGHTA and FQGNSA.

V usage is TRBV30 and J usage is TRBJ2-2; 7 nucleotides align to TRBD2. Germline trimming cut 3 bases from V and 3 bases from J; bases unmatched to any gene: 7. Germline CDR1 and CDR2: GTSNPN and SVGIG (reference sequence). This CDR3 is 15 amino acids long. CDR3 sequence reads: CAWRIGGRDTGELFF. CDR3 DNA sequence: TGTGCCTGGAGAATCGGGGGGAGGGACACCGGGGAGCTGTTTTTT.

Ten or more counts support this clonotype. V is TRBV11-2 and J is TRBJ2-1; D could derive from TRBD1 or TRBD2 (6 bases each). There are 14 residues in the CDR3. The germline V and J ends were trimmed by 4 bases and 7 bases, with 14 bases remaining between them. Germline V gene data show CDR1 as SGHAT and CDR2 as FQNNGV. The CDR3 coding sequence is TGTGCCAGCAGCTCCGGGACACGGGGGAATGAGCAGTTCTTC. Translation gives CASSSGTRGNEQFF.

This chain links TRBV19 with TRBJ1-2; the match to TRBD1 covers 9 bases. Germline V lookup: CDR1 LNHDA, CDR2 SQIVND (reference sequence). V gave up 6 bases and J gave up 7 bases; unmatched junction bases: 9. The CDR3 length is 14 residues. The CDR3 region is CASSLRDRVGGYTF. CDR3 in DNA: TGTGCCAGTAGCCTTCGGGACAGGGTCGGTGGCTACACCTTC.

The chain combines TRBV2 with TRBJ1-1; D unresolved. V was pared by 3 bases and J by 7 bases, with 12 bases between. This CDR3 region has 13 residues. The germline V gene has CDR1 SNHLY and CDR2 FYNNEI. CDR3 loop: CASSDRVLDEAFF. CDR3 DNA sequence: TGTGCCAGCAGTGATCGGGTTTTGGATGAAGCTTTCTTT.

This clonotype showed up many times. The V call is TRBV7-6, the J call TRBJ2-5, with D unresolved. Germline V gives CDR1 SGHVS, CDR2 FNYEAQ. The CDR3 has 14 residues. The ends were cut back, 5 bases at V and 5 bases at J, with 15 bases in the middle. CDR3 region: CASSQESLGETQYF. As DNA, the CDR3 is TGTGCCAGCAGCCAGGAATCGCTCGGGGAGACCCAGTACTTC.

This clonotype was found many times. The CDR3 coding sequence is TGTGCCAGCAGCCTCACGTTAGCGGAGACCCAGTACTTC. Translation gives CASSLTLAETQYF. The chain combines TRBV7-2 with TRBJ2-5, with D possibly matching TRBD2 (5 bases). Germline lookup yields CDR1 SGHTA and CDR2 FQGNSA. V was cut by 5 bases and J by 5 bases, with 12 bases left in between. The CDR3 loop spans 13 amino acids. The whole variable domain, filled in from reference TRBV7-2 and TRBJ2-5, reads GAGVSQSPSNKVTEKGKDVELRCDPISGHTALYWYRQSLGQGLEFLIYFQGNSAPDKSGLPSDRFSAERTGGSVSTLTIQRTQQEDSAVYLCASSLTLAETQYFGPGTRLLVL.

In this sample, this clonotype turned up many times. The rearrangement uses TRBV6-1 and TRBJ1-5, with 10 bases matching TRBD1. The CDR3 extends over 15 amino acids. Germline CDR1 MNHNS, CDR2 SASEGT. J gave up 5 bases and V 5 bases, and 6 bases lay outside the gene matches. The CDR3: CASSWTGGIDQPQHF. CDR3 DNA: TGTGCCAGCAGTTGGACAGGGGGGATAGATCAGCCCCAGCATTTT.

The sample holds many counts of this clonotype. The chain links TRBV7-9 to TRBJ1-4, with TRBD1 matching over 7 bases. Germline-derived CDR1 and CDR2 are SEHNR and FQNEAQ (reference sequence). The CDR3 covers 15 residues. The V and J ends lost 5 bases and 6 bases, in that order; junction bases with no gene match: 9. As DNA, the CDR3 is TGTGCCAGCAGCCAAGGGACAGCCCTTTATGAAAAACTGTTTTTT. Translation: CASSQGTALYEKLFF.

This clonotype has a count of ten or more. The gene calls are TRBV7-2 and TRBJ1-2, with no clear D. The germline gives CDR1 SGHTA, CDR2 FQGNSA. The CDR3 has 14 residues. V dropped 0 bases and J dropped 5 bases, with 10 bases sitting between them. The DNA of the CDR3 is TGTGCCAGCAGCTTAGCGCGGGCTAGGTATGGCTACACCTTC. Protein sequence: CASSLARARYGYTF.

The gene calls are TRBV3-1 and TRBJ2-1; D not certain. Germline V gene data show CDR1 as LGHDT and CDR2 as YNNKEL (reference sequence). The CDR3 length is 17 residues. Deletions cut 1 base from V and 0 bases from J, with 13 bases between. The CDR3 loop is CASSQGRAVSSYNEQFF. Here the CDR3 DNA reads TGTGCCAGCAGCCAAGGAAGGGCGGTAAGCTCCTACAATGAGCAGTTCTTC.

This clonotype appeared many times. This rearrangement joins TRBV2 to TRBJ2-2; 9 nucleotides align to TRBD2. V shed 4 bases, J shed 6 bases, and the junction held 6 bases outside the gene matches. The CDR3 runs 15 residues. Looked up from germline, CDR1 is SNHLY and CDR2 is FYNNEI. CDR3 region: CASSVQAGGAGELFF. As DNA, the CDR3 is TGTGCCAGCAGTGTTCAAGCGGGAGGCGCCGGGGAGCTGTTTTTT.

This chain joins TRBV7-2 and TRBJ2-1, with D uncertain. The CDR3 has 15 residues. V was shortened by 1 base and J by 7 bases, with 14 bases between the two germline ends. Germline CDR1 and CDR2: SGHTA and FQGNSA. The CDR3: CASSLDLKPFNEQFF. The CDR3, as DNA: TGTGCCAGCAGCTTAGATCTCAAACCCTTTAATGAGCAGTTCTTC.

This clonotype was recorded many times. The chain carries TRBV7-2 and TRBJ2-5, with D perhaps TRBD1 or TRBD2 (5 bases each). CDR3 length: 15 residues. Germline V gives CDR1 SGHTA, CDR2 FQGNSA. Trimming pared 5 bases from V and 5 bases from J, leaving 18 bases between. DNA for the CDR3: TGTGCCAGCAGCCCCGGGACCCAGCCGTGGGAGACCCAGTACTTC. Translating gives CASSPGTQPWETQYF.

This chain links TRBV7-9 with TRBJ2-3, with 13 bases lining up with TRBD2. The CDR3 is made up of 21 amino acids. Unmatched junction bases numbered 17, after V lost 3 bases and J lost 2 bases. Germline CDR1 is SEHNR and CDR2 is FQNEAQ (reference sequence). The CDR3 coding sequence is TGTGCCAGCAGCTTGACCCCCGGGACTAGCGGGATGGAATTGTTCACAGATACGCAGTATTTT. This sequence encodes CASSLTPGTSGMELFTDTQYF.

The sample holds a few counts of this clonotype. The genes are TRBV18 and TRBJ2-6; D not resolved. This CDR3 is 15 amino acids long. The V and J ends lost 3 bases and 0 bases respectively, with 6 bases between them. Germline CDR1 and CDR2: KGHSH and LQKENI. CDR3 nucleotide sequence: TGTGCCAGCTCACCCGTGCTCTCTGGGGCCAACGTCCTGACTTTC. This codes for CASSPVLSGANVLTF.

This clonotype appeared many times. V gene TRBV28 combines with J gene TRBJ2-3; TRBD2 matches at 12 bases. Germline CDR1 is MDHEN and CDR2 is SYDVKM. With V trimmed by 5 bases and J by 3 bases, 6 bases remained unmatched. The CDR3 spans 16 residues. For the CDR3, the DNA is TGTGCCAGCAGTACCCCTCTAGCGGGAGGGACAGATACGCAGTATTTT. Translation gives CASSTPLAGGTDTQYF.

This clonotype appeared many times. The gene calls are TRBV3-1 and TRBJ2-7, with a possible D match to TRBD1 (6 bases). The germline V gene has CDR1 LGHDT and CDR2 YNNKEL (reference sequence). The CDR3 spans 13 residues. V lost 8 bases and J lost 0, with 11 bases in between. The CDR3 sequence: CASGTLSSYEQYF. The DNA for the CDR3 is TGTGCCAGCGGGACACTGAGCTCCTACGAGCAGTACTTC.

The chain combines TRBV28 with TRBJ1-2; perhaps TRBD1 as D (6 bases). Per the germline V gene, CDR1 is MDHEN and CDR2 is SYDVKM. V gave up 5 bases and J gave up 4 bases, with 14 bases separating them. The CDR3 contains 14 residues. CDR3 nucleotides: TGTGCCAGCAGTCCCCGGACAGAAGGCTATGGCTACACCTTC. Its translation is CASSPRTEGYGYTF.